The present entry profiles one T cell receptor beta chain with its context. Its antigen is not yet known. No base qualities exist here, and no much larger clone lies one base off it. The CDR3, from cysteine to phenylalanine, totals 14 residues. Only CDR3 DNA remains: 42 bases, in frame from the first base. A distance of 20 bases separates the germline ends of V and J, which lose 5 bases and 9 bases respectively. The germline V gene (reference sequence) gives CDR1 as MNHEY and CDR2 as SMNVEV. The CDR3 regions of human TCRbeta chains were analyzed by immunosequencing. The paper's processing steps were these. TCRs in the repertoires were compared against a reference library of SARS-CoV-2-specific TCRs that had been generated with the MIRA antigen-specificity platform. Breadth was defined as the fraction of unique TCRs that were SARS-CoV-2-associated. Depth was defined as the fraction of total T cells that were SARS-CoV-2-associated. Using the MIRA data, each spike-specific TCR was assigned both to the spike region to which the TCR was reactive and to a CD4 or CD8 class. Log10-transformed breadth and depth values were compared by one-way ANOVA with Sidak's multiple comparisons tests. TCRdb provides this immuneACCESS table in a form limited to in-frame rearrangements. Some clones are lacking; in checked studies, under half of them reflect an unresolved V gene, and why the rest are absent is not known. Clone size and the V and J calls come from that table; the DNA yielded D and trimming. Across this sample there are about 200,000 clones, with just over 90% seen only once. The ten top clones hold roughly 1% of the sample.

Taken with the paper, the label for time point translates to: baseline before first vaccination. Per the publication, the treatment or condition label means: meningococcal conjugate vaccine given as trial control. Vaccinee samples were obtained from the UK trials COV001 and COV002, which included a single-blind randomized controlled phase 2/3 trial of AZD1222 (ChAdOx1 nCoV-19) in healthy adults. For TCRbeta chain sequencing, PBMC samples were collected from trial participants at day 0 and at day 28 after the second dose. These data belong to a study of T cell responses to AZD1222 COVID-19 vaccine (dated by TCRdb to the early 2020s). With regard to the full study: A total of 240 or so trial participants underwent TCR sequencing, of whom about 200 had received two doses of AZD1222 and some 25 had received two doses of the MenACWY control vaccine. Trial participants were enrolled into age subgroups of 18-55, 56-69 and 70-plus years, which contained approximately 150, 28 and 58 TCR-sequenced participants, respectively. Broad study findings and their caveats: Reportedly, almost half of the unique spike-specific TCRs recognized epitopes lying outside the regions that are mutated in the B.1.351 and B.1.1.7 variants. Spike-specific TCR breadth and depth rose significantly after two AZD1222 doses compared with day 0 and with MenACWY recipients. Vaccine-associated CD4 TCRs spanned the whole spike protein, with dominant responses in regions 160-218 and 743-854. Because no day 14 peak-response samples were available, the repertoires could be characterized only after the peak T cell response. Participants were mostly white British and included more females than males, and it was suggested by the authors that clonal diversity may have been underestimated. In the small 56-69-year group, the increase in depth fell short of significance, most likely because of low power. Conclusions about previously exposed vaccinees were limited because only a handful of AZD1222 recipients were SARS-CoV-2 seropositive at baseline.

The receptor was derived from an adult in good health. The receptor chain draws on TRBV27 and TRBJ2-7, and possibly TRBD1, on 6 matching bases. Specimen: peripheral blood, collected on day 0 of MenACWY control vaccination. The CDR3 in this case is CASSRTELGRGQYF. The nucleotide sequence reads TGTGCCAGCAGTCGGACAGAGCTTGGGCGCGGGCAGTACTTC.